A single sample is the source of the 22 T cell receptor beta chains below, sequenced in a study of cytomegalovirus exposure and HLA in healthy donors. The PCR made use of 60 Vbeta and 13 Jbeta primers. Here immunoSEQ multiplex PCR was the method, and the copy in TCRdb shows in-frame clones only, minus some. Of some 150,000 clones listed, 60% to 85% are singletons. Material: PBMCs. Receptors originate from a middle-aged woman in good health and CMV-seronegative.

This chain uses TRBV11-2 with TRBJ1-4, with 10 bases aligning to TRBD1. The ends lost 5 bases at V and 7 bases at J; junction bases unmatched: 7. CDR3 size: 15 residues. CDR1 is SGHAT, CDR2 FQNNGV, per germline. For the CDR3, the DNA is TGTGCCAGCAGCAAACGGAGGACAGGGGGTGAAAAACTGTTTTTT. Its protein product is CASSKRRTGGEKLFF. Full variable domain (outside the CDR3, taken from reference TRBV11-2 and TRBJ1-4): EAGVAQSPRYKIIEKRQSVAFWCNPISGHATLYWYQQILGQGPKLLIQFQNNGVVDDSQLPKDRFSAERLKGVDSTLKIQPAKLEDSAVYLCASSKRRTGGEKLFFGSGTQLSVL.

The chain couples TRBV9 to TRBJ2-3; tentatively, D is TRBD2 (6 bases). The CDR3 loop spans 15 amino acids. Germline-derived CDR1 and CDR2 are SGDLS and YYNGEE. V lost 5 bases and J 2 bases, leaving 15 bases between the germline ends. The DNA for the CDR3 is TGTGCCAGCAGGCAGGTAGGACTAAACACAGATACGCAGTATTTT. It yields the protein CASRQVGLNTDTQYF.

This clone was detected a few times. The chain combines TRBV4-2 with TRBJ2-7, with TRBD2 matching over 8 bases. After removal of 2 bases from V and 7 bases from J, the junction contained 10 bases not matched to a gene. CDR1 and CDR2 (germline): LGHNA, YNFKEQ. The CDR3 extends over 15 amino acids. The DNA for the CDR3 is TGTGCCAGCAGCCAAAACGGGGGGGCCTCTTGGGAGCAGTACTTC. Protein sequence: CASSQNGGASWEQYF.

This chain links TRBV27 with TRBJ2-7, with TRBD1 identical over 9 bases. The CDR3 is 14 amino acids. With 5 bases clipped from V and 5 bases from J, the junction kept 7 bases outside the gene matches. Germline values: CDR1 MNHEY, CDR2 SMNVEV (reference sequence). The CDR3 DNA is TGTGCCAGCAGTCCGGGACAGGGTATCCACGAGCAGTACTTC. Its translation is CASSPGQGIHEQYF.

On this clone itself: The junction departs from germline at one end; a sequencing error may be responsible. The V gene is TRBV28, the J gene TRBJ1-2; 7 bases line up with TRBD1. Germline lookup yields CDR1 MDHEN and CDR2 SYDVKM. The length of the CDR3 is 12 residues. The CDR3 DNA reads as TGTGCCAGCAGTGATCCGGGACAGCCCGCAGACTTC. Translating it yields CASSDPGQPADF.

The V gene is TRBV7-9, the J gene TRBJ2-5, with 9 bases matching TRBD1. Germline-derived CDR1 and CDR2 are SEHNR and FQNEAQ (reference sequence). V was pared by 1 base and J by 4 bases, with 7 bases of the junction left unmatched. The CDR3 consists of 16 residues. CDR3 region: CASSLVSGQGRETQYF. Written as DNA, the CDR3 is TGTGCCAGCAGCTTAGTTTCGGGACAGGGCAGAGAGACCCAGTACTTC.

The CDR3 protein is CASSPREVGNTGELFF. The CDR3 nucleotides read TGTGCCAGCAGCCCCCGTGAGGTGGGGAACACCGGGGAGCTGTTTTTT. This chain links TRBV7-9 with TRBJ2-2; no definite D call. CDR1 and CDR2 from the germline V gene are SEHNR and FQNEAQ (reference sequence). The CDR3 has 16 amino acids. V was clipped by 5 bases and J by 1 base, with 14 bases between them.

Note on this clone: Relative to the germline gene, one junction end is altered; a read error may explain this. The V gene is TRBV7-8, the J gene TRBJ2-7, with 14 bases fitting TRBD2. This CDR3 contains 12 residues. The germline V gene encodes CDR1 SGHVS and CDR2 FQNEAQ. DNA for the CDR3: TGTGCCAGCAGCGTGGGACTAGCGGGGGTCCTTTTC. It is translated as CASSVGLAGVLF. Looking up the rest from reference TRBV7-8 and TRBJ2-7 gives the full variable domain: GAGVSQSPRYKVAKRGQDVALRCDPISGHVSLFWYQQALGQGPEFLTYFQNEAQLDKSGLPSDRFFAERPEGSVSTLKIQRTQQEDSAVYLCASSVGLAGVLFGPGTRLTVT.

This clone has only a few counts. The chain joins TRBV5-1 to TRBJ1-4, with no clear D. From germline, CDR1 is SGHRS and CDR2 YFSETQ. Trimming removed 4 bases at V and 6 bases at J, with 16 bases between. This CDR3 has 15 residues. The CDR3 sequence: CASSPLGGLDEKLFF. The DNA of the CDR3 is TGCGCCAGCAGCCCCCTGGGAGGGCTGGATGAAAAACTGTTTTTT.

The gene calls are TRBV7-2 and TRBJ2-7, with D possibly matching TRBD1 (6 bases). V was trimmed by 5 bases and J by 6 bases, leaving 11 bases between them. Looked up from germline, CDR1 is SGHTA and CDR2 is FQGNSA. This CDR3 contains 12 residues. CDR3 amino acids: CASSPQGSEQYF. In DNA, the CDR3 is TGTGCCAGCAGCCCACAGGGAAGCGAGCAGTACTTC.

The rearrangement links TRBV18 to TRBJ1-1, with D possibly TRBD1 on 6 matching bases. Looked up from germline, CDR1 is KGHSH and CDR2 is LQKENI. The ends were cut back, 6 bases at V and 0 bases at J, with 17 bases in the middle. The CDR3 covers 16 residues. The chain's CDR3 is CASSPYREGMNTEAFF. The CDR3 nucleotides read TGTGCCAGCTCGCCGTACAGGGAGGGGATGAACACTGAAGCTTTCTTT.

The chain couples TRBV30 to TRBJ1-2; 10 bases line up with TRBD1. V was clipped by 1 base and J by 4 bases; unmatched bases: 3. The CDR3 length is 14 residues. Per germline, CDR1 GTSNPN and CDR2 SVGIG (reference sequence). CDR3 loop: CAWSAGTGVYGYTF. CDR3 coding DNA: TGTGCCTGGAGTGCCGGGACAGGGGTCTATGGCTACACCTTC. Using reference TRBV30 and TRBJ1-2 for the parts outside the CDR3, the full variable domain is SQTIHQWPATLVQPVGSPLSLECTVEGTSNPNLYWYRQAAGRGLQLLFYSVGIGQISSEVPQNLSASRPQDRQFILSSKKLLLSDSGFYLCAWSAGTGVYGYTFGSGTRLTVV.

This clone has a handful of counts. The chain employs TRBV29-1 and TRBJ2-5; 8 bases fit TRBD1. The V gene end was trimmed by 7 bases and the J gene end by 4 bases; junction bases not matched to a gene: 11. CDR3 length: 14 residues. The V gene's germline CDR1 is SQVTM and CDR2 ANQGSEA. The CDR3 region is CSALTRTGTETQYF. CDR3 bases: TGCAGCGCATTAACGCGGACAGGGACAGAGACCCAGTACTTC. The full variable domain, its missing parts supplied by reference TRBV29-1 and TRBJ2-5, is SAVISQKPSRDICQRGTSLTIQCQVDSQVTMMFWYRQQPGQSLTLIATANQGSEATYESGFVIDKFPISRPNLTFSTLTVSNMSPEDSSIYLCSALTRTGTETQYFGPGTRLLVL.

This clone was detected only a few times. V is TRBV11-3 and J is TRBJ2-7, with D possibly TRBD2 on 7 matching bases. V was cut by 2 bases and J by 5 bases, with 13 bases left in between. Per germline, CDR1 SGHNT and CDR2 YENEEA. This CDR3 is built from 14 residues. CDR3 DNA: TGTGCCAGCAGCTTAAATGGGGAGGGGGACGAGCAGTACTTC. Its protein product is CASSLNGEGDEQYF.

The CDR3 loop is CASSLGQGHQPQHF. CDR3 nucleotide sequence: TGCGCCAGCAGCTTGGGGCAGGGTCACCAGCCCCAGCATTTT. The V call is TRBV5-1, the J call TRBJ1-5, with D perhaps matching TRBD1 (5 bases). CDR1 and CDR2 (germline): SGHRS, YFSETQ. This CDR3 region has 14 residues. The V end was cut by 0 bases, the J end by 7 bases, with 11 bases between.

This chain connects TRBV27 to TRBJ2-1; 8 nucleotides agree with TRBD1. V shed 7 bases, J shed 4 bases, and the junction held 9 bases outside the gene matches. The CDR3 contains 15 residues. CDR1 is MNHEY and CDR2 is SMNVEV in the germline V gene (reference sequence). CDR3 residues: CASTPGTGPYNEQFF. The DNA for the CDR3 is TGTGCCAGCACTCCAGGGACAGGTCCTTACAATGAGCAGTTCTTC.

V and J are TRBV5-4 and TRBJ1-4; D is uncertain. The CDR3 runs to 14 residues. Germline V lookup: CDR1 SGHNT, CDR2 YYREEE (reference sequence). V lost 4 bases to trimming and J lost 8 bases, with 15 bases between them. This chain's CDR3 is CASSPRTGLEKLFF. CDR3 DNA sequence: TGTGCCAGCAGCCCACGTACCGGGTTGGAAAAACTGTTTTTT.

J is TRBJ1-2 and V is TRBV6-1; 7 positions agree with TRBD1. There are 14 residues in the CDR3. V was clipped by 2 bases and J by 2 bases; unmatched bases: 2. The germline CDR1 and CDR2 sequences are MNHNS and SASEGT. The CDR3 sequence is CASSESQGNYGYTF. CDR3 bases: TGTGCCAGCAGTGAATCACAGGGGAACTATGGCTACACCTTC.

This chain joins TRBV7-9 and TRBJ2-3; TRBD2 matches at 14 bases. Germline assignment: CDR1 SEHNR and CDR2 FQNEAQ (reference sequence). V trimming: 5 bases; J trimming: 2 bases; junction bases outside the gene matches: 6. This CDR3 is 17 amino acids long. The DNA for the CDR3 is TGTGCCAGCAGCATCAGGACTAGCGGGAGGTCCACAGATACGCAGTATTTT. This translates into CASSIRTSGRSTDTQYF.

This chain joins TRBV7-2 and TRBJ1-2; 9 bases fit TRBD1. The germline V gene encodes CDR1 SGHTA and CDR2 FQGNSA. CDR3 length equals 12 residues. Trimming took 3 bases from V and 7 from J; bases not matched to a gene: 0. The CDR3 region is CASSLGQGGYTF. CDR3 coding DNA: TGTGCCAGCAGCTTGGGACAGGGTGGCTACACCTTC.

The chain employs TRBV19 and TRBJ1-2, with D unresolved. Germline lookup yields CDR1 LNHDA and CDR2 SQIVND (reference sequence). This CDR3 region has 14 residues. The V end was cut by 2 bases, the J end by 8 bases, with 15 bases between. CDR3 nucleotide sequence: TGTGCCAGTAGTATACTCTACCGCCAGGCGGGCTACACCTTC. Its translation: CASSILYRQAGYTF.

This clone was counted between two and nine times. The rearrangement links TRBV28 to TRBJ1-2; D is unresolved. The V gene's germline CDR1 is MDHEN and CDR2 SYDVKM. Trimming removed 6 bases at V and 0 bases at J, with 17 bases between. This CDR3 is built from 16 residues. The CDR3 DNA reads TGTGCCAGCAGCCAGTTAATGGGCGCCGCTAACTATGGCTACACCTTC. It yields the protein CASSQLMGAANYGYTF.